The entry that follows covers one T cell receptor (beta chain) sequence. Treatment: preoperative locoregional IRX-2 cytokine immunotherapy. Patients received preoperative, locoregional IRX-2 cytokine immunotherapy in a phase Ib study. The source of the sample is a study of preoperative IRX-2 immunotherapy in early breast cancer. In germline, CDR1 is SGHRS, CDR2 YFSETQ. This CDR3 is built from 16 residues. V lost 2 bases to trimming and J lost 2 bases; unmatched junction nucleotides: 8. Assay used: immunoSEQ multiplex PCR; TCRdb lists only in-frame clones, some missing. Here the sample spans tens of thousands of clones, approximately 95% being singletons.

This chain connects TRBV5-1 to TRBJ2-3; 7 nucleotides agree with TRBD1. The sequencing used tumor tissue, collected after IRX-2 immunotherapy. The sequence was obtained from a human donor with breast cancer. CDR3 sequence (DNA): TGCGCCAGCAGCTTCCGAGAGGGGGCTTACACAGATACGCAGTATTTT. The encoded protein is CASSFREGAYTDTQYF.